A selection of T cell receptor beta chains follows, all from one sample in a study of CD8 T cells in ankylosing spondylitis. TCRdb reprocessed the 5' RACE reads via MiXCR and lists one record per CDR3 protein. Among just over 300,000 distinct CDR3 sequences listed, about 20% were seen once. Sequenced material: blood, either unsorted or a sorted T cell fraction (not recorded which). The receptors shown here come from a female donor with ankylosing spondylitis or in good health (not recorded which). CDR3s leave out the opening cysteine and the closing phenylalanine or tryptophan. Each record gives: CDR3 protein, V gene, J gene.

cdr3_aa: ACTFRDSYGYT
v_call: TRBV30
j_call: TRBJ1-2

cdr3_aa: ASSPGTGGEGQPQH
v_call: TRBV18
j_call: TRBJ1-5

cdr3_aa: ASSLRGASGTSTDTQY
v_call: TRBV11-2
j_call: TRBJ2-3

cdr3_aa: ASSYSSAPETGELF
v_call: TRBV6-5
j_call: TRBJ2-2

cdr3_aa: ASQAGPSYNEQF
v_call: TRBV7-3
j_call: TRBJ2-1

cdr3_aa: SVPSRAGGLSEQF
v_call: TRBV29-1
j_call: TRBJ2-1

cdr3_aa: ASSFQGGTGKEAF
v_call: TRBV7-9
j_call: TRBJ1-1

cdr3_aa: ASRGTDHYEQY
v_call: TRBV6-1
j_call: TRBJ2-7

cdr3_aa: SARPGLLAGSTYEQY
v_call: TRBV20-1
j_call: TRBJ2-7

cdr3_aa: ASRDEQY
v_call: TRBV12-3/TRBV12-4
j_call: TRBJ2-7

cdr3_aa: ASTTGQPSNYGYT
v_call: TRBV6-2/TRBV6-3
j_call: TRBJ1-2

cdr3_aa: TSGSYETQY
v_call: TRBV10-3
j_call: TRBJ2-5

cdr3_aa: SAPDSYNEQF
v_call: TRBV20-1
j_call: TRBJ2-1

cdr3_aa: ASSLDRNYQPQH
v_call: TRBV6-2/TRBV6-3
j_call: TRBJ1-5

cdr3_aa: ASGSTPGQGSTDTQY
v_call: TRBV12-5
j_call: TRBJ2-3

cdr3_aa: ATGGSTDTQY
v_call: TRBV7-2
j_call: TRBJ2-3

cdr3_aa: ASSKNLFGRAGTDTQY
v_call: TRBV6-1
j_call: TRBJ2-3

cdr3_aa: ASSGVTQETQY
v_call: TRBV7-2
j_call: TRBJ2-5

cdr3_aa: ASSLGRSSGNTIY
v_call: TRBV5-1
j_call: TRBJ1-3

cdr3_aa: ASSLRALATGTDTQY
v_call: TRBV7-2
j_call: TRBJ2-3

cdr3_aa: ASSITAGTETQY
v_call: TRBV19
j_call: TRBJ2-5

cdr3_aa: ASSLGLAGGPISSYNEQF
v_call: TRBV5-4
j_call: TRBJ2-1

cdr3_aa: ASSLGTGGFNEQF
v_call: TRBV7-2
j_call: TRBJ2-1

cdr3_aa: SCQGSGGGETQY
v_call: TRBV20-1
j_call: TRBJ2-5